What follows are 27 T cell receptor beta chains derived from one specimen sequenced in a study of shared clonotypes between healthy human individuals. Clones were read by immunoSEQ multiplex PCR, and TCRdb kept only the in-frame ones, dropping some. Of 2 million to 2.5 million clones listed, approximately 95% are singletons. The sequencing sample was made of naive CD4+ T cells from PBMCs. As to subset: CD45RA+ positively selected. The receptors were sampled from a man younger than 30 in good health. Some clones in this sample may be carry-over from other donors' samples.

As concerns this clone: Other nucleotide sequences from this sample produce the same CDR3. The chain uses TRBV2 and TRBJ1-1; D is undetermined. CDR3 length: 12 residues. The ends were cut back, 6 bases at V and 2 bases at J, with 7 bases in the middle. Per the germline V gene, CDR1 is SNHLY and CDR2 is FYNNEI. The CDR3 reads CASRDGNTEAFF. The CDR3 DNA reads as TGTGCCAGCAGGGACGGCAACACTGAAGCTTTCTTT.

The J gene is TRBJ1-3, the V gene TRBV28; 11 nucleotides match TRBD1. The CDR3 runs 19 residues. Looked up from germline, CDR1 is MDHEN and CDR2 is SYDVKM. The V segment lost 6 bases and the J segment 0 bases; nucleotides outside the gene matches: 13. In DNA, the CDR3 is TGTGCCAGCAGCCCCCCCCGCCGGGACAGGGGGGGCTCTGGAAACACCATATATTTT. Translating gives CASSPPRRDRGGSGNTIYF.

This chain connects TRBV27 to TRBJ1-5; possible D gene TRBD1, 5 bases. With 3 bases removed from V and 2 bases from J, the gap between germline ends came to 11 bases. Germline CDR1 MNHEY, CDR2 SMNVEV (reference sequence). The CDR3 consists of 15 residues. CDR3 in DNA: TGTGCCAGCAGTTTTGGGACCGGGGGCAATCAGCCCCAGCATTTT. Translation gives CASSFGTGGNQPQHF.

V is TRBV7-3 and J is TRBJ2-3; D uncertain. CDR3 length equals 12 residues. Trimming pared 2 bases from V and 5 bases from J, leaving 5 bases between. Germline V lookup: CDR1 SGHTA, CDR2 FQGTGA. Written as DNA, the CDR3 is TGTGCCAGCAGCTTATATAAAGATACGCAGTATTTT. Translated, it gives CASSLYKDTQYF.

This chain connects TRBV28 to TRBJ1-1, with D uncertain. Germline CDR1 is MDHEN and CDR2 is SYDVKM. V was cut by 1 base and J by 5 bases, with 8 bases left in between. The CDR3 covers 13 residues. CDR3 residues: CASSLSSRTEAFF. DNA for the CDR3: TGTGCCAGCAGTTTATCTTCCCGAACTGAAGCTTTCTTT.

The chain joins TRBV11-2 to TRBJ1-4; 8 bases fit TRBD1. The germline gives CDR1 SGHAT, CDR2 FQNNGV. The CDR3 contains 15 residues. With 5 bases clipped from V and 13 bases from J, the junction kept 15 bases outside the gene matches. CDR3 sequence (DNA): TGTGCCAGCAGCCCCGGACAGGGCCCTTTGAGGGTACTGTTTTTT. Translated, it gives CASSPGQGPLRVLFF.

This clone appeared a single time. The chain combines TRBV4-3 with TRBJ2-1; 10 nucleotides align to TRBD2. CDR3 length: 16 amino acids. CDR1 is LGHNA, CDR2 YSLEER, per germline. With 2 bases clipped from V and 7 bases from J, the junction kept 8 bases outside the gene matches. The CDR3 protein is CASSQISGRGHNEQFF. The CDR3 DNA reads TGCGCCAGCAGCCAAATAAGCGGGAGGGGACATAATGAGCAGTTCTTC.

CDR3 nucleotides: TGCGCCAGCAGTGACCACTACAGGGGGTCAGAGACCCAGTACTTC. Encoded protein: CASSDHYRGSETQYF. This chain uses TRBV10-2 with TRBJ2-5; 8 bases are shared with TRBD1. The germline V gene encodes CDR1 WSHSY and CDR2 SAAADI. This CDR3 spans 15 amino acids. Trimming took 3 bases from V and 4 from J; bases not matched to a gene: 7.

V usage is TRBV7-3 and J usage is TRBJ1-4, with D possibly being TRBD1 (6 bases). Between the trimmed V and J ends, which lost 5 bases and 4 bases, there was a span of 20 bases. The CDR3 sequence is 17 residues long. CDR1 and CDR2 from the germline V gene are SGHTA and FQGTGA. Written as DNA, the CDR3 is TGTGCCAGCAGCCAAAAGTACGGGACAAGGCTTAATGAAAAACTGTTTTTT. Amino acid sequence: CASSQKYGTRLNEKLFF.

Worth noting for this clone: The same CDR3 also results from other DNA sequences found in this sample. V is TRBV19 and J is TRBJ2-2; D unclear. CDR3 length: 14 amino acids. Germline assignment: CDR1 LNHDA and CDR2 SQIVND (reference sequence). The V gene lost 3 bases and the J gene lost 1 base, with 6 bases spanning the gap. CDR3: CASSMGRNTGELFF. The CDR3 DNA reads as TGTGCCAGTAGTATGGGCAGGAACACCGGGGAGCTGTTTTTT.

CDR3 nucleotide sequence: TGCGCCAGCAGCCCTCGGGACAGCCTAAATCAGCCCCAGCATTTT. It codes for CASSPRDSLNQPQHF. The genes are TRBV5-1 and TRBJ1-5, with 7 bases lining up with TRBD1. V lost 4 bases to trimming and J lost 4 bases; unmatched junction nucleotides: 8. The CDR3 sequence is 15 residues long. CDR1 SGHRS and CDR2 YFSETQ come from the germline V gene. Supplemented by reference TRBV5-1 and TRBJ1-5, the full variable domain reads KAGVTQTPRYLIKTRGQQVTLSCSPISGHRSVSWYQQTPGQGLQFLFEYFSETQRNKGNFPGRFSGRQFSNSRSEMNVSTLELGDSALYLCASSPRDSLNQPQHFGDGTRLSIL.

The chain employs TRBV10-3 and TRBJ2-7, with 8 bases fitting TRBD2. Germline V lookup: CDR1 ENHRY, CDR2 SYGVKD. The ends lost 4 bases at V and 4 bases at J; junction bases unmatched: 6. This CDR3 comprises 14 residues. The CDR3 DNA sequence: TGTGCCATCAGTGGTGGGAGCGGGAGTTACGAGCAGTACTTC. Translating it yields CAISGGSGSYEQYF.

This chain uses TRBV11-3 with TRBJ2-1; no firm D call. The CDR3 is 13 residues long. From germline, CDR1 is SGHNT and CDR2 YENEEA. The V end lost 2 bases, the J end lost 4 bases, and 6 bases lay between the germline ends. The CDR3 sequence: CASSLNTYNEQFF. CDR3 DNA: TGTGCCAGCAGCTTAAACACTTACAATGAGCAGTTCTTC.

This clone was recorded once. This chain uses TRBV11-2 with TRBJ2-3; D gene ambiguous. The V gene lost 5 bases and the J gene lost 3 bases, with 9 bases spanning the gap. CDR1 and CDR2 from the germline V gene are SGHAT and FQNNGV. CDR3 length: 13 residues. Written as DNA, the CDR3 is TGTGCCAGCAGCCCCTTGGGAACAGATACGCAGTATTTT. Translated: CASSPLGTDTQYF.

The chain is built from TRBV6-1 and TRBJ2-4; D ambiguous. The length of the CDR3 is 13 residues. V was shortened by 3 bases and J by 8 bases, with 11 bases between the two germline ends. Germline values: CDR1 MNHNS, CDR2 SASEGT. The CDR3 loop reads CASSEYVSDIQYF. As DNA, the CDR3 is TGTGCCAGCAGTGAGTATGTCAGTGACATTCAGTACTTC.

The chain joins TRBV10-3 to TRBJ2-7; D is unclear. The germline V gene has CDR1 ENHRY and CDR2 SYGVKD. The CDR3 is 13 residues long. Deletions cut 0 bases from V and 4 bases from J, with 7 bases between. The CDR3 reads CAISESKEYEQYF. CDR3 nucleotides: TGTGCCATCAGTGAGTCGAAGGAATACGAGCAGTACTTC.

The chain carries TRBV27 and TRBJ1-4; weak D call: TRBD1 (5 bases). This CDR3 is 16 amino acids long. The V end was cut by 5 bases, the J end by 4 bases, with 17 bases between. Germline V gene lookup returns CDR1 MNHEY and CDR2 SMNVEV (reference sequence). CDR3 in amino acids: CASSPPRVEGNEKLFF. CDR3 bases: TGTGCCAGCAGTCCCCCCAGGGTGGAGGGTAATGAAAAACTGTTTTTT.

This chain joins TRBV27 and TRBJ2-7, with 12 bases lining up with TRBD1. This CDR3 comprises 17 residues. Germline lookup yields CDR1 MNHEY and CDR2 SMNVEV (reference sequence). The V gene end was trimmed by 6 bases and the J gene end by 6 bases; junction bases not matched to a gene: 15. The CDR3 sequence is CASRKGQGAPIGSEQYF. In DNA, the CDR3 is TGTGCCAGCAGGAAGGGACAGGGGGCGCCGATCGGTTCCGAGCAGTACTTC.

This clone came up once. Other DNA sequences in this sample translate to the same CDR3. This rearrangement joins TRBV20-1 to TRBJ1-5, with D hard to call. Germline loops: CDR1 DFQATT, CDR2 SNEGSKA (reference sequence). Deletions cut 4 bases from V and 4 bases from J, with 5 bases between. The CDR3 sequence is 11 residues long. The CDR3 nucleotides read TGCAGTGCTACCAGGAATCAGCCCCAGCATTTT. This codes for CSATRNQPQHF.

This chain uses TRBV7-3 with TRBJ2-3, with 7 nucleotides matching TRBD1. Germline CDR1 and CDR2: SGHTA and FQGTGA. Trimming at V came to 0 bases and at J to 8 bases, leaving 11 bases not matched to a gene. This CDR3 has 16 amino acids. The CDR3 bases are TGTGCCAGCAGCTTAACAGGGGGCAAGTACATAGGTACGCAGTATTTT. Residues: CASSLTGGKYIGTQYF.

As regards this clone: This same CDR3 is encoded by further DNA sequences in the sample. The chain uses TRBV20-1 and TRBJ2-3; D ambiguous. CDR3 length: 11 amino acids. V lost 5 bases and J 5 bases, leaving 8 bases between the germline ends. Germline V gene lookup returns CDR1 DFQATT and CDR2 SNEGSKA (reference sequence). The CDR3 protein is CSAPRGDTQYF. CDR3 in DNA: TGCAGTGCTCCGAGAGGAGATACGCAGTATTTT.

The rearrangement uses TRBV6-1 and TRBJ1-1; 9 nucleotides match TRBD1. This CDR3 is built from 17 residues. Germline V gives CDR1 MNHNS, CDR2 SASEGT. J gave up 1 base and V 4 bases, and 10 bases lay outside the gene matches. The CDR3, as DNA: TGTGCCAGCAGTGGGCGGGACAGGGCTATTTGGAACACTGAAGCTTTCTTT. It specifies CASSGRDRAIWNTEAFF.

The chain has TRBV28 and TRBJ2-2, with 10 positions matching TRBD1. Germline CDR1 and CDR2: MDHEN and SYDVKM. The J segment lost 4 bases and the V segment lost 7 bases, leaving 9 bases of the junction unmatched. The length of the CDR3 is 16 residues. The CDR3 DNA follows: TGTGCCAGCAAAACACCGGACAGGGGGAGCACCGGGGAGCTGTTTTTT. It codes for CASKTPDRGSTGELFF.

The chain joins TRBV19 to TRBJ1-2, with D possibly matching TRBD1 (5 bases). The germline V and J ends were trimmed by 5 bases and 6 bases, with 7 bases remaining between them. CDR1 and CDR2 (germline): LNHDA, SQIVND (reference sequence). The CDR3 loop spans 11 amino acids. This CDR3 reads CASSRGDGYTF. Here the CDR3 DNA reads TGTGCCAGTAGTCGGGGGGATGGCTACACCTTC.

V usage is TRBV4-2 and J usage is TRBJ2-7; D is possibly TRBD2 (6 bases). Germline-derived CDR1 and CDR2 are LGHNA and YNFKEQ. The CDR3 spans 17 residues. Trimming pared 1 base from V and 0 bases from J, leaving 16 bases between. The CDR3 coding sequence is TGTGCCAGCAGCCAAGTAGCGCTAGCGTCAAACTCCTACGAGCAGTACTTC. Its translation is CASSQVALASNSYEQYF.

For the CDR3, the DNA is TGTGCCAGCAGTGAACCCCCGGGGACAGGGGTAAATGAAAAACTGTTTTTT. Translated: CASSEPPGTGVNEKLFF. This sequence joins TRBV25-1 and TRBJ1-4; 10 nucleotides line up with TRBD1. CDR1 and CDR2 from the germline V gene are MGHDK and SYGVNS. Germline trimming cut 2 bases from V and 5 bases from J; bases unmatched to any gene: 8. This CDR3 spans 17 amino acids.

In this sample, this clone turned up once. The CDR3 protein is CASSPRMGYEQYF. CDR3 DNA sequence: TGTGCCAGCAGCCCCCGGATGGGCTACGAGCAGTACTTC. The chain joins TRBV13 to TRBJ2-5; D not resolved. The J call may not be correct, given that the DNA end is closer to TRBJ2-7. The CDR3 is 13 amino acids. Germline CDR1 and CDR2: PRHDT and FYEKMQ (reference sequence).